This T cell receptor (beta chain) was obtained from a study of technical replicates of blood from a few donors. TCRdb keeps only in-frame clones here, not all; method: immunoSEQ multiplex PCR. The sample holds around 69,000 clones, more than 75% seen once. The sequenced sample consisted of PBMCs. The receptor's source is a human donor in good health. Some clones in this sample may be carry-over from other donors' samples.

The CDR3 loop is CASSYDRVWGYTF. CDR3 nucleotides: TGTGCCAGCAGTTACGACAGGGTGTGGGGCTACACCTTC. The V call is TRBV6-5, the J call TRBJ1-2; TRBD1 agrees at 7 bases. The length of the CDR3 is 13 residues. Germline loops: CDR1 MNHEY, CDR2 SVGAGI. The J segment lost 8 bases and the V segment lost 2 bases, leaving 5 bases of the junction unmatched.